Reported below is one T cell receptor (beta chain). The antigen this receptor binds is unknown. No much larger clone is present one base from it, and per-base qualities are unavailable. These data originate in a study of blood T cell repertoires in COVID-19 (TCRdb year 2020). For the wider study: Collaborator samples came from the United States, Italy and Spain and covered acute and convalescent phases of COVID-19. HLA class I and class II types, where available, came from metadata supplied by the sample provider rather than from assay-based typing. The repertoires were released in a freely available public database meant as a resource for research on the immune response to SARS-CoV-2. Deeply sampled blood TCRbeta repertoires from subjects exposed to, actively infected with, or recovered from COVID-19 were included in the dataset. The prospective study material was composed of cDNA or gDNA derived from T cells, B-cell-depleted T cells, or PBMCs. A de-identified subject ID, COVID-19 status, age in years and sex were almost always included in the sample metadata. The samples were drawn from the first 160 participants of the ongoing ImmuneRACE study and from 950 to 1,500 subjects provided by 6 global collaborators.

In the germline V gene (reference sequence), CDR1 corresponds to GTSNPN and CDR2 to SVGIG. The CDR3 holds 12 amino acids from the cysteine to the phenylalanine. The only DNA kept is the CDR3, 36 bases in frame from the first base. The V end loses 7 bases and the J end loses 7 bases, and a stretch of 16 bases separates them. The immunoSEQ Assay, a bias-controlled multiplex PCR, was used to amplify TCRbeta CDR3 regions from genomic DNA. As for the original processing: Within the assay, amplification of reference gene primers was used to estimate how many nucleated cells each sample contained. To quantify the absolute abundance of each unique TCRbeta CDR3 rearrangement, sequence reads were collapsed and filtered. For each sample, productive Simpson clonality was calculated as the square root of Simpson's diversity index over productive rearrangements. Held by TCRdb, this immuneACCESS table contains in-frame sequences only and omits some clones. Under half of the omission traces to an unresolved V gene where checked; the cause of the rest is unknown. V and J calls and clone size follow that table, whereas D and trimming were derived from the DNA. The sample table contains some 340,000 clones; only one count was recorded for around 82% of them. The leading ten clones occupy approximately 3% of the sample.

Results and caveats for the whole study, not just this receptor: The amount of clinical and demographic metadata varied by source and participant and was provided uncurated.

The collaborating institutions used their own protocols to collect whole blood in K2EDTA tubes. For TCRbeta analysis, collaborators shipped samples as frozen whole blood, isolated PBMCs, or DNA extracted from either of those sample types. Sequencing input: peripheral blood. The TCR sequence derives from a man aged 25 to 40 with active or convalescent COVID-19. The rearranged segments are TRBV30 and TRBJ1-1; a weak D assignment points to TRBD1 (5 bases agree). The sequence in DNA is TGTGCCTACAAAGGGGTTATGGATGAAGCTTTCTTT. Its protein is CAYKGVMDEAFF.